Listed below are T cell receptor beta chains from one sample, sequenced in a study of cytomegalovirus exposure and HLA in healthy donors. Method: immunoSEQ multiplex PCR; TCRdb's copy keeps in-frame clones and lacks some. The table shows approximately 220,000 clones, with roughly 88% occurring only once. Sequences were obtained from PBMCs. The receptors originated from a boy between 2 and 10 years old in good health and CMV-seronegative. Each CDR3 is given with its conserved first and last residue. D genes are given only for firm matches. The listing skips clone size in some rows; elsewhere it reads once, few, many or a size class.

TRBV18	-	TRBJ1-2	-	TGTGCCAGCTCACCACCGGGGGCGGGTGGCTACACCTTC	CASSPPGAGGYTF
TRBV14	-	TRBJ2-1	TRBD2	TGTGCCAGCAGCCAAGCCCTCCTAGCGGGAGAGCGGGAGCAGTTCTTC	CASSQALLAGEREQFF
TRBV10-3	-	TRBJ1-1	-	TGTGCCATCAGTGACCCAGGATTAACCACTGAAGCTTTCTTT	CAISDPGLTTEAFF
TRBV13	few	TRBJ1-1	TRBD1	TGTGCCAGCAGCACCGGGACAGCGGGCACTGAAGCTTTCTTT	CASSTGTAGTEAFF
TRBV2	-	TRBJ1-2	TRBD1	TGTGCCAGCAACGCCGGGACAGGGAACTATGGCTACACCTTC	CASNAGTGNYGYTF
TRBV10-3	-	TRBJ2-7	-	TGTGCCATCAGTGAGTCGCGGAGTGCCTACGAGCAGTACTTC	CAISESRSAYEQYF
TRBV10-3	few	TRBJ2-7	TRBD1	TGTGCCACACAGGGGGGATCATCCTACGAGCAGTACTTC	CATQGGSSYEQYF
TRBV2	-	TRBJ2-7	-	TGTGCCAGCACATCCCGCAGGGACTACGAGCAGTACTTC	CASTSRRDYEQYF
TRBV19	few	TRBJ1-5	-	TGTGCCAGTAGCGGGGGGGTCAAGCCCCAGCATTTT	CASSGGVKPQHF
TRBV9	-	TRBJ2-2	TRBD2	TGTGCCAGCAGCGTAGGAACTAGCGGGGACACCGGGGAGCTGTTTTTT	CASSVGTSGDTGELFF
TRBV7-7	-	TRBJ2-1	-	TGTGCTAGCAGTTCCGGGACTCTTAACAATGAGCAGTTCTTC	CASSSGTLNNEQFF
TRBV25-1	-	TRBJ2-3	TRBD2	TGTGCCAGCACTGAAGCGGGAGGCCCTGCCGATACGCAGTATTTT	CASTEAGGPADTQYF
TRBV14	-	TRBJ1-4	-	TGTGCCAGCAGCCATGGCCCCGAAAAACTGTTTTTT	CASSHGPEKLFF
TRBV11-1	-	TRBJ2-2	-	TGTGCCAGCACCCTAGGGACTTTGACCGGGGAGCTGTTTTTT	CASTLGTLTGELFF
TRBV30	few	TRBJ1-1	TRBD1	TGTGCCTGGAGTCTCACAGGGGGTGACACTGAAGCTTTCTTT	CAWSLTGGDTEAFF
TRBV2	once	TRBJ1-2	-	TGTGCCAGCGAAGGAGGCGCCTGGCTCTACACCTTC	CASEGGAWLYTF
TRBV18	-	TRBJ1-1	-	TGTGCCAGCTCATCACACTTCGATCCTGCTGGAGCTTTCTTT	CASSSHFDPAGAFF
TRBV7-2	-	TRBJ2-5	TRBD1	TGTGCCAGCAGCTTAGTAGCAGGGGGCAGAAAGACCCAGTACTTC	CASSLVAGGRKTQYF
TRBV4-1	-	TRBJ2-7	TRBD2	TGCGCCAGCAGCCAACCTACTAGCGGGAGGGTCGACGAGCAGTACTTC	CASSQPTSGRVDEQYF
TRBV6-4	-	TRBJ2-1	-	TGTGCCAGCAGTGAACGGGCGGGGGCTACGGGTGAGCAGTTCTTC	CASSERAGATGEQFF
TRBV11-3	-	TRBJ2-3	-	TGTGCCAGCAGCTTCCGAGGGCTGGACACAGATACGCAGTATTTT	CASSFRGLDTDTQYF
TRBV14	-	TRBJ2-7	-	TGTGCCAGCAGCCAAGAGGACACGTTCTACGAGCAGTACTTC	CASSQEDTFYEQYF
TRBV19	-	TRBJ2-7	-	TGTGCCAGTAGTTCCCTAGGCGCGGGGCAGTACTTC	CASSSLGAGQYF
TRBV2	-	TRBJ2-7	-	TGTGCCAGCAGTGAGCGGAGCTACGAGCAGTACTTC	CASSERSYEQYF
TRBV4-2	-	TRBJ2-3	-	TGTGCCAGCAGCCAAGAGGGAGCTACTTCAGATACGCAGTATTTT	CASSQEGATSDTQYF
TRBV11-2	-	TRBJ2-7	-	TGTGCCAGCAGCTTTGGCGGTCATACGAGCTCCTACGAGCAGTACTTC	CASSFGGHTSSYEQYF
TRBV6-5	-	TRBJ2-1	-	TGTGCCAGCAGTTACGGGGCCCGGCACAATGAGCAGTTCTTC	CASSYGARHNEQFF
TRBV7-9	-	TRBJ2-3	-	TGTGCCAGCAGCTTAGCAGACAATCCCAGCACAGATACGCAGTATTTT	CASSLADNPSTDTQYF
TRBV30	-	TRBJ1-1	TRBD1	TGTGCCTGGAGCGCCCCCCGGACAGGGTCTTTCACTGAAGCTTTCTTT	CAWSAPRTGSFTEAFF
TRBV18	-	TRBJ2-1	-	TGTGCCACCGCGACGTCGGGGGACAATGAGCAGTTCTTC	CATATSGDNEQFF
TRBV27	-	TRBJ1-5	-	TGTGCCAGCAGTTTAAGTGAGAGCCTAGTAGGGGATCAGCCCCAGCATTTT	CASSLSESLVGDQPQHF
TRBV9	-	TRBJ2-3	-	TGTGCCAGCAGCGTAGCCGGGTCTCTACCCACAGATACGCAGTATTTT	CASSVAGSLPTDTQYF
TRBV11-1	-	TRBJ2-3	TRBD2	TGTGCCAGCAGCTCCCGGACTAGCGGGGCTAGCACAGATACGCAGTATTTT	CASSSRTSGASTDTQYF
TRBV13	-	TRBJ2-7	TRBD2	TGTGCCAGCAGTTCCGCCGCTAGCGGGAGAAGCTACGAGCAGTACTTC	CASSSAASGRSYEQYF
TRBV30	-	TRBJ2-2	-	TGTGCCTGTAATGCGTACCCGAACACCGGGGAGCTGTTTTTT	CACNAYPNTGELFF
TRBV5-4	-	TRBJ2-7	-	TGTGCCAGCAGCTTGTCCCCCGAACAATCCTACGAGCAGTACTTC	CASSLSPEQSYEQYF